This T cell receptor beta chain appears in the sequencing data of a study of blood T cell repertoires in COVID-19. Study-wide background: The samples span acute and convalescent COVID-19 from the United States, Italy and Spain. PBMCs, B-cell-depleted T cells, or T cells provided the cDNA or gDNA that made up the material.

CDR1 and CDR2 (germline): SGHKS, YYEKEE (reference sequence). V lost 4 bases to trimming and J lost 5 bases; unmatched junction nucleotides: 4. The CDR3 consists of 14 residues. Authors' data handling: How many nucleated cells were present was estimated from reference gene primer amplification. Data came from immunoSEQ multiplex PCR; TCRdb stores just in-frame clones and leaves some out. V and J calls and clone size are copied from that table; D and trimming were computed from the DNA. Counted here are 90,000 to 110,000 clones, approximately 87% occurring once; the ten biggest clones make up roughly 18%.

The clonotype was recovered from a woman aged 55-69 years with acute or convalescent COVID-19. The sample consisted of peripheral blood. The rearrangement links TRBV5-5 to TRBJ2-1; 9 nucleotides line up with TRBD2. The CDR3 here is CASSRERGDNEQFF. The CDR3 DNA sequence: TGTGCCAGCAGCCGTGAGCGGGGGGACAATGAGCAGTTCTTC.